This T cell receptor (beta chain) came from a study of blood T cell repertoires in COVID-19. Study-wide background: In each case, the material was cDNA or gDNA derived from T cells, B-cell-depleted T cells, or PBMCs.

All enrollees were roughly 18 to 100 years old and from roughly 26 US areas. Participant reports of clinical history set cohort assignment. Under the authors' procedure: Estimated nucleated cell counts came from reference gene primer amplification. Profiling relied on immunoSEQ multiplex PCR, and the TCRdb table lists in-frame clones only, not all of them. The V and J calls and the clone size are those of that table, but D and trimming were determined from the DNA. The sample has 110,000 to 150,000 clones, roughly 80% seen once. In its sample, this clone was seen a few times. The sample consisted of PBMCs or T cells enriched from blood (not recorded which). The sequence derives from a man in his forties or fifties who had recovered from COVID-19.

The CDR3 loop is CASSHDRGDYSNQPQHF. CDR3 in DNA: TGTGCCAGCAGTCACGACAGGGGCGACTATAGCAATCAGCCCCAGCATTTT. The chain is built from TRBV6-2 or TRBV6-3 and TRBJ1-5; 8 positions match TRBD1. Germline V gene lookup returns CDR1 MNHEY and CDR2 SVGEGT. Trimming cost V 5 bases and J 0 bases; bases outside gene matches: 9. This CDR3 contains 17 residues.